This record concerns one T cell receptor (beta chain) sequence. As yet, its antigen is unknown. The germline V gene has CDR1 SGHKS and CDR2 YYEKEE (reference sequence). The CDR3 has 13 residues. This entry belongs to a study of CXCR3-negative and CXCR3-positive naive CD8 T cells. Researchers prepared the TRB cDNA libraries using 5' RACE with UMI labels. From its re-call of the 5' RACE reads, TCRdb lists each CDR3 protein once, without DNA. The sample includes 70,000 to 95,000 distinct CDR3 sequences. Notes on the study in general: Memory CD8+ T cell repertoires were far less diverse than both naive subsets.

The sequence derives from a human donor in good health. Some clones in this sample may be carry-over from other donors' samples. The chain joins TRBV5-5 to TRBJ2-7. The sample consisted of naive CXCR3- CD8+ T cells from blood. Subset reported: CD45RO-CCR7+CD27+CD95- naive CD8+ T cells lacking CXCR3 (TNR3-). The CDR3 reads CASSLDSPYEQYF.